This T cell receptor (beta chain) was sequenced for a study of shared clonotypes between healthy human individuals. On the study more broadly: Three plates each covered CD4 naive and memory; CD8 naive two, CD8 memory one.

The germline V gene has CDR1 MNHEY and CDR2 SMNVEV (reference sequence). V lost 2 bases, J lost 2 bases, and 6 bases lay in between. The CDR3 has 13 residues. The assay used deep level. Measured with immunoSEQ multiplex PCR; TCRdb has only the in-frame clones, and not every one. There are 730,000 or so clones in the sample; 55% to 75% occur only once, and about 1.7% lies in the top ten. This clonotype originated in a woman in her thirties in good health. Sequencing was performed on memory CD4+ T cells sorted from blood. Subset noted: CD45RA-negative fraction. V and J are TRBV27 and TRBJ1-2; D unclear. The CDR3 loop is CASSLQVNYGYTF. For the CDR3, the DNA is TGTGCCAGCAGTTTACAGGTCAACTATGGCTACACCTTC.